Below, 2 T cell receptor beta chains from the same sample are listed, as sequenced in a study of cytomegalovirus exposure and HLA in healthy donors. Amplification used 60 Vbeta primers and 13 Jbeta primers. The repertoire was sequenced with immunoSEQ multiplex PCR; TCRdb's copy has only in-frame clones and lacks some. The sample holds approximately 170,000 clones, more than 60% seen once. Sequencing was done on a sample of PBMCs. The source of these receptors is a woman in her thirties or forties in good health and CMV-seropositive.

The J gene is TRBJ2-7, the V gene TRBV27; D may be TRBD2 (6 bases). This CDR3 is built from 14 residues. Per germline, CDR1 MNHEY and CDR2 SMNVEV (reference sequence). V lost 8 bases and J 2 bases, leaving 16 bases between the germline ends. Here the CDR3 DNA reads TGTGCCAGCTCCAAAGGAGGGGCAGCCTACGAGCAGTACTTC. Its translation: CASSKGGAAYEQYF.

The CDR3: CASKSSGGEGQPQHF. The DNA for the CDR3 is TGTGCCAGCAAGTCTAGTGGCGGGGAGGGACAGCCCCAGCATTTT. V is TRBV25-1 and J is TRBJ1-5; no definite D call. CDR1 and CDR2 from the germline V gene are MGHDK and SYGVNS. V was shortened by 7 bases and J by 7 bases, with 20 bases between the two germline ends. CDR3 length equals 15 residues.